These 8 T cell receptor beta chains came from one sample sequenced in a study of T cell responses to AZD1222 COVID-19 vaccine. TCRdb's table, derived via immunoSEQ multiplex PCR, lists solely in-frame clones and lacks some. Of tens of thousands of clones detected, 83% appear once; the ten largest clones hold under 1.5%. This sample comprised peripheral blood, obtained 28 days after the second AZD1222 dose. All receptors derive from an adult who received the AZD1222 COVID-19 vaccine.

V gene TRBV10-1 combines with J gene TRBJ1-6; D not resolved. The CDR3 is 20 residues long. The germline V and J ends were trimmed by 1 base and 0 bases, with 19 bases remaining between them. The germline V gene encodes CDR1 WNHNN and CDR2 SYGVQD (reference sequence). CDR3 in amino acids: CASSEFLEVPESSYNSPLHF. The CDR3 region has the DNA TGCGCCAGCAGTGAGTTTCTTGAAGTCCCCGAGAGCTCCTATAATTCACCCCTCCACTTT.

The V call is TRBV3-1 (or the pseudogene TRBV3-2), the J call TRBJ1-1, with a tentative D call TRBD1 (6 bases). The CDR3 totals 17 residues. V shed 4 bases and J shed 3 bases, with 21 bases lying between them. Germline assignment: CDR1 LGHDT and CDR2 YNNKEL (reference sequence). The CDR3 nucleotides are TGTGCCAGCAGCCCCTTAAGGGGGGGCGTGGTTTACACTGAAGCTTTCTTT. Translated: CASSPLRGGVVYTEAFF.

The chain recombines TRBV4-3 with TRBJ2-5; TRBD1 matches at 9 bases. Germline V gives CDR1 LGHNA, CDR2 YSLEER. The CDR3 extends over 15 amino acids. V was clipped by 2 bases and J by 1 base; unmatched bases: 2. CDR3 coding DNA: TGCGCCAGCAGCCAAACAGGGGGCGCCCAAGAGACCCAGTACTTC. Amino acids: CASSQTGGAQETQYF.

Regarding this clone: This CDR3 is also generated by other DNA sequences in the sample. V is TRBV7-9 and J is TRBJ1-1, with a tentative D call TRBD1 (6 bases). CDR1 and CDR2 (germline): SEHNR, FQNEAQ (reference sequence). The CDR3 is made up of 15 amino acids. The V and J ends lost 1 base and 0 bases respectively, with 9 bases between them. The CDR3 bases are TGTGCCAGCAGCTTAGTCGGGGGGCTGAACACTGAAGCTTTCTTT. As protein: CASSLVGGLNTEAFF.

This CDR3 is CASSFPGGPYEQYF. The CDR3 region has the DNA TGTGCCAGCAGTTTCCCGGGAGGTCCCTACGAGCAGTACTTC. V and J are TRBV28 and TRBJ2-7; 7 bases align to TRBD2. CDR1 MDHEN and CDR2 SYDVKM come from the germline V gene. J lost 2 bases, V lost 3 bases, and 4 bases had no gene match. The length of the CDR3 is 14 residues. Based on the CDR3 plus reference TRBV28 and TRBJ2-7, the full variable domain is DVKVTQSSRYLVKRTGEKVFLECVQDMDHENMFWYRQDPGLGLRLIYFSYDVKMKEKGDIPEGYSVSREKKERFSLILESASTNQTSMYLCASSFPGGPYEQYFGPGTRLTVT.

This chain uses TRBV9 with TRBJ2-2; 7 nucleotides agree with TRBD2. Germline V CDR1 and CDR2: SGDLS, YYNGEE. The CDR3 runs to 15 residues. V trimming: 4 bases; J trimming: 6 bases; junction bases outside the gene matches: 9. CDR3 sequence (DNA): TGTGCCAGCAGCCGCCGGGGGGAGCTCTCCGGGGAGCTGTTTTTT. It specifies CASSRRGELSGELFF.

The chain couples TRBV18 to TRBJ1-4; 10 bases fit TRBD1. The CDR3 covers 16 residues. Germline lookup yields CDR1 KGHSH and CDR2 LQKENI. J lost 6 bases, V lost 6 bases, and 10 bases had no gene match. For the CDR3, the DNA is TGTGCCAGCTCCGGGACAGGGGAGAGAGGAGATGAAAAACTGTTTTTT. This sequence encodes CASSGTGERGDEKLFF.

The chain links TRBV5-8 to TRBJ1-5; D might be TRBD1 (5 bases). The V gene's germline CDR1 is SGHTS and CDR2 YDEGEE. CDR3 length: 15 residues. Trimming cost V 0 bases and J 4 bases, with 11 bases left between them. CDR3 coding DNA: TGTGCCAGCAGCTTGGTAGGGGTTCGGAATCAGCCCCAGCATTTT. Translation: CASSLVGVRNQPQHF.